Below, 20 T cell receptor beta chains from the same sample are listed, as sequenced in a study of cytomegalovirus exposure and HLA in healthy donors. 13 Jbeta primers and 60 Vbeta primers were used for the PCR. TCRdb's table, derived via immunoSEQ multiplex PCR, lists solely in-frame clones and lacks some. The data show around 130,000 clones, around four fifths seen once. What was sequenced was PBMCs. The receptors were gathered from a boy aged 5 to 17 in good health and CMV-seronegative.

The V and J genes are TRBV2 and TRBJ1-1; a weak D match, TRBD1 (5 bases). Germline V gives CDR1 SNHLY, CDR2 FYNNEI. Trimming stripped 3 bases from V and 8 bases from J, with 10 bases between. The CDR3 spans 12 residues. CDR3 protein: CASSERGAEAFF. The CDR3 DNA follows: TGTGCCAGCAGTGAGCGTGGGGCCGAAGCTTTCTTT.

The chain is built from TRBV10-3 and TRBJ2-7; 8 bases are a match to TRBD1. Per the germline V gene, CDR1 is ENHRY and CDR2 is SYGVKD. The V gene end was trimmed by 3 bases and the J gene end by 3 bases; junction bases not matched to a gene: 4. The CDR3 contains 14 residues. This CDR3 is CAISEWTGSYEQYF. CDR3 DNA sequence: TGTGCCATCAGTGAATGGACAGGGAGCTACGAGCAGTACTTC.

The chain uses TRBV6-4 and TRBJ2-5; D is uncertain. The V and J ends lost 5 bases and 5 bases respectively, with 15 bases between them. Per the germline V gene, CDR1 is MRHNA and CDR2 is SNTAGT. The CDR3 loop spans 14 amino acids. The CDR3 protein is CASSSPFFRETQYF. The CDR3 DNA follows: TGTGCCAGCAGTTCCCCATTTTTTCGGGAGACCCAGTACTTC.

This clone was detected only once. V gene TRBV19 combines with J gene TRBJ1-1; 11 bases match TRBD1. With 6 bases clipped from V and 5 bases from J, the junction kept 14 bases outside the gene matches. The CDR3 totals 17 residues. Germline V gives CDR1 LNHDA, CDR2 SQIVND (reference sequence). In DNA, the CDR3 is TGTGCCAGTAGGGGGGAACCGGGAGGGACAGGGGGAACTGAAGCTTTCTTT. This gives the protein CASRGEPGGTGGTEAFF.

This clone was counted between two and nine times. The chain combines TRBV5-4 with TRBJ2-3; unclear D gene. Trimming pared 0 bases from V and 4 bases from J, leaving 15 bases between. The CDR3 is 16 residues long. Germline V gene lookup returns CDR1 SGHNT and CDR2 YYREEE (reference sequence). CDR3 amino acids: CASSLEILAVSDTQYF. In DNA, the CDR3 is TGTGCCAGCAGCTTGGAGATACTCGCCGTCTCAGATACGCAGTATTTT.

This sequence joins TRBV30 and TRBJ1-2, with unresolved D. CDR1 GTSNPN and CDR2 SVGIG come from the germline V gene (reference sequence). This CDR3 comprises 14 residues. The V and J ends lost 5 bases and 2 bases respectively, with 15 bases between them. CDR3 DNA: TGTGCCTGGGGGAGGGCAGGCGTCAACTATGGCTACACCTTC. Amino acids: CAWGRAGVNYGYTF.

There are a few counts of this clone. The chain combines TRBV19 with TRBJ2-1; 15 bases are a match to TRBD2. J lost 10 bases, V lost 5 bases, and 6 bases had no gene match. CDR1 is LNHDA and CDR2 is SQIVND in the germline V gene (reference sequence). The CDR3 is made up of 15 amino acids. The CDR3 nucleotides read TGTGCCAGTAGTGCCGGACTAGCGGGAGGGAAGGAGCAGTTCTTC. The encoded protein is CASSAGLAGGKEQFF.

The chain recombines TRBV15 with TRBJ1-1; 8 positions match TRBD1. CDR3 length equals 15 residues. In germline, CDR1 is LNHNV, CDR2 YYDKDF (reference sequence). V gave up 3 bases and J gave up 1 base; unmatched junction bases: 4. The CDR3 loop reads CATSSLGQGNTEAFF. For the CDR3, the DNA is TGTGCCACCAGCAGTTTAGGACAGGGGAACACTGAAGCTTTCTTT.

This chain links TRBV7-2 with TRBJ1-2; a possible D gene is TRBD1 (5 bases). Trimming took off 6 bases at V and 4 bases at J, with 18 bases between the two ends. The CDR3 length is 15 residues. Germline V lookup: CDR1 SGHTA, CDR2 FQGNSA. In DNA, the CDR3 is TGTGCCAGCAGTTCCTTCTCGACAGCATTCTATGGCTACACCTTC. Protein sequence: CASSSFSTAFYGYTF.

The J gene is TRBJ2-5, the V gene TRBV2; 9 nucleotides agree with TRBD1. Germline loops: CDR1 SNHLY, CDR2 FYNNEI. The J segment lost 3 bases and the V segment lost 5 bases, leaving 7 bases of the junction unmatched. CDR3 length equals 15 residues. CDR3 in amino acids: CASSSKQGAEETQYF. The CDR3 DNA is TGTGCCAGCAGTTCTAAACAGGGGGCCGAAGAGACCCAGTACTTC.

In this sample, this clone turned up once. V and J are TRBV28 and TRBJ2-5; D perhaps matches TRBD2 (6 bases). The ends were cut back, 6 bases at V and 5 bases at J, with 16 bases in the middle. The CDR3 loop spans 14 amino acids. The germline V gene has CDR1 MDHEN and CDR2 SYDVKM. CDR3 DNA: TGTGCCAGCAGCCCCGGGGGTGAGGTTGAGACCCAGTACTTC. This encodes CASSPGGEVETQYF.

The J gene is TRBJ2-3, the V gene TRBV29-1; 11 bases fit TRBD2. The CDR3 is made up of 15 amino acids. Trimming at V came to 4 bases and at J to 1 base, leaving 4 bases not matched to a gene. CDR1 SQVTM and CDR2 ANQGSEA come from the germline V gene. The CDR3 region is CSVVLAGGRTDTQYF. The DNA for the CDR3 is TGCAGCGTTGTCCTAGCGGGAGGACGCACAGATACGCAGTATTTT.

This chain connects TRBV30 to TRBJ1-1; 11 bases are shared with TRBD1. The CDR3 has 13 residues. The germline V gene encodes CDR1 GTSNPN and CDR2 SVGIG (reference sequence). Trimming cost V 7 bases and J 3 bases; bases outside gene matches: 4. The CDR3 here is CAYGQGAHTEAFF. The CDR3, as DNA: TGTGCCTACGGACAGGGGGCGCACACTGAAGCTTTCTTT. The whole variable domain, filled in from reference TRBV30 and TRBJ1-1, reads SQTIHQWPATLVQPVGSPLSLECTVEGTSNPNLYWYRQAAGRGLQLLFYSVGIGQISSEVPQNLSASRPQDRQFILSSKKLLLSDSGFYLCAYGQGAHTEAFFGQGTRLTVV.

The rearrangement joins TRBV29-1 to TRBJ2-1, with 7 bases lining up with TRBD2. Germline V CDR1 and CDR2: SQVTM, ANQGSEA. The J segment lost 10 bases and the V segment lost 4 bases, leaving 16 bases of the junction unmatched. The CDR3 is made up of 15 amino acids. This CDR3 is CSVGAGGTNSREQFF. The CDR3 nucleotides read TGCAGCGTTGGGGCGGGTGGGACTAACTCCCGGGAGCAGTTCTTC.

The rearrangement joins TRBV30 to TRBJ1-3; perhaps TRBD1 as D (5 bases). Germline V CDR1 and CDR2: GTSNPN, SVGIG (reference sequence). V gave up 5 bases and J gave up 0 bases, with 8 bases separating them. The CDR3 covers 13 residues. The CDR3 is CAWGADSGNTIYF. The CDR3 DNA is TGTGCCTGGGGGGCGGACTCTGGAAACACCATATATTTT.

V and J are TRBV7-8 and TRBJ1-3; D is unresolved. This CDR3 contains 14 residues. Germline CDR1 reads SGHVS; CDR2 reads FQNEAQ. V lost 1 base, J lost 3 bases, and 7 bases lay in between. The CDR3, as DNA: TGTGCCAGCAGCTTAGTCGGGATTGGAAACACCATATATTTT. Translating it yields CASSLVGIGNTIYF.

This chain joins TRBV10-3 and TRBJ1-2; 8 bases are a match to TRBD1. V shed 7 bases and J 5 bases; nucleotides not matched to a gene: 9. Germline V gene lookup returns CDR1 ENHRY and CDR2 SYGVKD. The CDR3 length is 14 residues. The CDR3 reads CAINKDREAYGYTF. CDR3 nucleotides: TGTGCCATCAACAAGGACAGGGAGGCTTATGGCTACACCTTC.

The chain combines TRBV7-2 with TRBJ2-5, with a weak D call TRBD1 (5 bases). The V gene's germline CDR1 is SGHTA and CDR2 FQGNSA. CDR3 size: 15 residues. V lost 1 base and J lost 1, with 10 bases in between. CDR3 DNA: TGTGCCAGCAGCTTAGAGGGTCAGGGCCAAGAGACCCAGTACTTC. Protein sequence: CASSLEGQGQETQYF.

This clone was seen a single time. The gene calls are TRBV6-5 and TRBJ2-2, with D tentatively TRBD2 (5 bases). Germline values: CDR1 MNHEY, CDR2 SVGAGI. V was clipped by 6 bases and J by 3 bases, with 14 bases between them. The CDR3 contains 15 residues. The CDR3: CASRPVGEYTGELFF. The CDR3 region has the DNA TGTGCCAGCAGACCCGTGGGAGAATACACCGGGGAGCTGTTTTTT.

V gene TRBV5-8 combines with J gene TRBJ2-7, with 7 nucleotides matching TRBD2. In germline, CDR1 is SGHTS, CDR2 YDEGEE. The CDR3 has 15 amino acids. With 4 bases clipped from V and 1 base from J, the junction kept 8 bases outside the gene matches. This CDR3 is CASSAGPSGSYEQYF. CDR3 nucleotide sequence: TGTGCCAGCAGCGCCGGCCCTAGCGGATCCTACGAGCAGTACTTC.